This TCR beta chain came from a study of cytomegalovirus exposure and HLA in healthy donors. It was with 60 Vbeta and 13 Jbeta primers that the PCR ran. The repertoire was sequenced with immunoSEQ multiplex PCR; TCRdb's copy has only in-frame clones and lacks some. This table holds roughly 100,000 clones, about 64% found once. V shed 4 bases, J shed 3 bases, and the junction held 13 bases outside the gene matches. The CDR3 sequence is 18 residues long. Looked up from germline, CDR1 is SGHDN and CDR2 is FVKESK. This chain uses TRBV14 with TRBJ2-3, with 10 bases that match TRBD2. The sequence was obtained from a female donor in good health and CMV-seronegative. The sequenced material came from PBMCs. The chain's CDR3 is CASSLGLAGEVWTDTQYF. For the CDR3, the DNA is TGTGCCAGCAGCCTCGGTCTAGCGGGGGAGGTTTGGACAGATACGCAGTATTTT.